In its sample, the clone carrying this T cell receptor (beta chain) was seen many times. Its antigen is not known. Time point reported: persistent/refractory GD, antithyroid drugs over 5 years with positive TRAb. PBMC RNA was the source of the TCR library. As collected, the peripheral blood samples measured 8 to 9 milliliters each and went into EDTA tubes. These data originate in a study of regulatory T cells in long-lasting Graves disease. About the research overall: Persistent Graves' disease meant over 5 years of antithyroid drugs with positive TSH receptor antibodies.

Findings and caveats of the study: Persistent Graves' patients showed reduced TCR diversity versus newly diagnosed patients.

Trimming removed 8 bases at V and 4 bases at J, with 11 bases between. The CDR3 contains 12 residues. The germline gives CDR1 SGHTA, CDR2 FQGNSA. CDR3-region Arm-PCR and iRepertoire HTBI primers produced the TCR beta libraries. TCRdb ran MiXCR on the multiplex PCR reads and lists one entry per CDR3 protein. The sample yields about 460,000 distinct CDR3 sequences, 22% seen once. This receptor was identified in a female donor with Graves disease. The V gene is TRBV7-2, the J gene TRBJ2-5, with TRBD2 as a possible D gene (6 bases). The specimen was peripheral blood mononuclear cells (PBMCs), collected when the disease was refractory, from a patient treated with antithyroid drugs. The CDR3 loop reads CASSSGGETQYF. The DNA of the CDR3 is TGTGCCAGCTCATCCGGGGGAGAGACCCAGTACTTC. The full variable domain, its missing parts supplied by reference TRBV7-2 and TRBJ2-5, is GAGVSQSPSNKVTEKGKDVELRCDPISGHTALYWYRQSLGQGLEFLIYFQGNSAPDKSGLPSDRFSAERTGGSVSTLTIQRTQQEDSAVYLCASSSGGETQYFGPGTRLLVL.